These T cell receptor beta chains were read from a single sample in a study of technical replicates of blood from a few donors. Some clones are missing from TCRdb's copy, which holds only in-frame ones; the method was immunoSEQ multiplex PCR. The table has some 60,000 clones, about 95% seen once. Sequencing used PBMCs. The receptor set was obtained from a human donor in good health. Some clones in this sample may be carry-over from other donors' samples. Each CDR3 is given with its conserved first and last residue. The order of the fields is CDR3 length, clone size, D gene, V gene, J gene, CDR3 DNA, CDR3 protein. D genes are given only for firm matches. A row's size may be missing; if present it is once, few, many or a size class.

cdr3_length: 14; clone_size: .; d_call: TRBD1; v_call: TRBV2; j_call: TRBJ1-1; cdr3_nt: TGTGCCAGCAGTGGGGCAGGGGGCGATAATGAAGCTTTCTTT; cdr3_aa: CASSGAGGDNEAFF
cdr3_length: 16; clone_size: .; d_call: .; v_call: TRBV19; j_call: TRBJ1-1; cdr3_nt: TGTGCCAGTAGTATAGTCCCGGGACTCATGAACACTGAAGCTTTCTTT; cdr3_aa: CASSIVPGLMNTEAFF
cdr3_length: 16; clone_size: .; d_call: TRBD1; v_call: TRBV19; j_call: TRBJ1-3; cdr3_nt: TGTGCCAGTAGCCTCGACAGGGTCCCCTCTGGAAACACCATATATTTT; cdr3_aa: CASSLDRVPSGNTIYF
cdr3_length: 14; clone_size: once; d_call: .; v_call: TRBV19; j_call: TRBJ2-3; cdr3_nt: TGTGCCAGTAGTATAGGAAGCATCGCGGATACGCAGTATTTT; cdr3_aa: CASSIGSIADTQYF
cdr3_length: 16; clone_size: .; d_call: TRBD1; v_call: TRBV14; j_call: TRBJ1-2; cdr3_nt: TGTGCCAGCAGCCAAGATATCGGACAGGGGGTCGATGGCTACACCTTC; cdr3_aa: CASSQDIGQGVDGYTF
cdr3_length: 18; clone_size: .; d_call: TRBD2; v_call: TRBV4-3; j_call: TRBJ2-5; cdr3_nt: TGCGCCAGCAGCCAAGATTCGCGGGGGGAAACTCCAAAAGAGACCCAGTACTTC; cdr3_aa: CASSQDSRGETPKETQYF
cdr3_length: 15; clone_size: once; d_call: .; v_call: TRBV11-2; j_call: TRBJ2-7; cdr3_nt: TGTGCCAGCAGCCCAGGGTCCTTCCTACCTTACGAGCAGTACTTC; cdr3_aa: CASSPGSFLPYEQYF
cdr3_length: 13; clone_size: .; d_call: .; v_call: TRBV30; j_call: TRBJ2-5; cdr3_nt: TGTGCCTCGGGAGTTGGGGGTGGGGAGACCCAGTACTTC; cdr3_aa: CASGVGGGETQYF
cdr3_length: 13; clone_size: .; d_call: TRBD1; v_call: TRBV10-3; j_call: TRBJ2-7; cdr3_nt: TGTGCCATCGGAACCGGGACAGCTTACGAGCAGTACTTC; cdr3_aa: CAIGTGTAYEQYF
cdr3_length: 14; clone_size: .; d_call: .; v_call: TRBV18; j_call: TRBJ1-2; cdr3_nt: TGTGCCAGCTCGCCCAACAGGGACGGCTATGGCTACACCTTC; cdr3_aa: CASSPNRDGYGYTF
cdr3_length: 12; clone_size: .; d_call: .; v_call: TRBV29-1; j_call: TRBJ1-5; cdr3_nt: TGCAGCGTTCAGGGTGGCAATCAGCCCCAGCATTTT; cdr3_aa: CSVQGGNQPQHF
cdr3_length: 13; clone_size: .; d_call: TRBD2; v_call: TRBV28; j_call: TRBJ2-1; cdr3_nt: TGTGCCAGCAGAAAGGGAGGGCTGGATGAGCAGTTCTTC; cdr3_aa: CASRKGGLDEQFF
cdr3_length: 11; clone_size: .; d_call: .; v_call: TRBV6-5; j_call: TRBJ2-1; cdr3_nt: TGTGCCAGCAGTTACCGGGGGGAGCAGTTCTTC; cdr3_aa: CASSYRGEQFF
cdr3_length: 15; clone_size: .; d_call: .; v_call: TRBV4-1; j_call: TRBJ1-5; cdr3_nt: TGCGCCAGCAGCCAAGATAGAAATAGCAATCAGCCCCAGCATTTT; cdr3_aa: CASSQDRNSNQPQHF
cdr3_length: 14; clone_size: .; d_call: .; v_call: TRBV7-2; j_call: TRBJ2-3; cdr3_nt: TGTGCCAGCAGCTTCCGGACTACCACAGATACGCAGTATTTT; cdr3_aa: CASSFRTTTDTQYF
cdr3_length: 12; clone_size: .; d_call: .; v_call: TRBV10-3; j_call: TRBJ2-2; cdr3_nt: TGTGCCATCAAAGGGGGCACCGGGGAGCTGTTTTTT; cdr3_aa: CAIKGGTGELFF
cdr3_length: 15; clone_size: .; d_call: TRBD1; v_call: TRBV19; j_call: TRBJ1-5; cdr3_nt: TGTGCCAGTAGTAACCGGGACAGGGGGAACCAGCCCCAGCATTTT; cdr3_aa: CASSNRDRGNQPQHF
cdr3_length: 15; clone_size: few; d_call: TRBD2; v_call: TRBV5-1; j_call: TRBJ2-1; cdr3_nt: TGCGCCAGCAGCGGGGGACTAGCGACCTACAATGAGCAGTTCTTC; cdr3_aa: CASSGGLATYNEQFF
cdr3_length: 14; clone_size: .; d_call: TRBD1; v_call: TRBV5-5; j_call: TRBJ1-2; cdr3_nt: TGTGCCAGCTTAACCCTGACAGGGGAGGGTGGCTACACCTTC; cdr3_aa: CASLTLTGEGGYTF
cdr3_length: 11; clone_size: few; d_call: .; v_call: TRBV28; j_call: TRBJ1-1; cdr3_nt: TGTGCCAGCTGCGATAACACTGAAGCTTTCTTT; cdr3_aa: CASCDNTEAFF
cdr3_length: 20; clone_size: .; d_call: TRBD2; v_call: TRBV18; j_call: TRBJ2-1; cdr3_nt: TGTGCCAGCTCACCACGGTATTTGGGGGACTACTCAAGCTCCTACAATGAGCAGTTCTTC; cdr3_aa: CASSPRYLGDYSSSYNEQFF
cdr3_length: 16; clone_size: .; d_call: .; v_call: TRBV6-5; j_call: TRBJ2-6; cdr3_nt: TGTGCCAGCAGTTACTCTTTCCTCTCTGGGGCCAACGTCCTGACTTTC; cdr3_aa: CASSYSFLSGANVLTF
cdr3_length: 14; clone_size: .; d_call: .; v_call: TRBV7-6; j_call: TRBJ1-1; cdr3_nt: TGTGCCAGCAGCGCGGGCTTGGGATTGACTGAAGCTTTCTTT; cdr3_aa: CASSAGLGLTEAFF
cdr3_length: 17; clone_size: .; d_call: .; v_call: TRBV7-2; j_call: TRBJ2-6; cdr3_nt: TGTGCCAGCAGCTTAGTGGGCCATAGATCTGGGGCCAACGTCCTGACTTTC; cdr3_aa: CASSLVGHRSGANVLTF
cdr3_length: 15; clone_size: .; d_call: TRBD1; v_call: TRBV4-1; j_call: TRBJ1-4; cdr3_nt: TGCGCCAGCAGCCACCGGGACAGCGCTACCGAAAAACTGTTTTTT; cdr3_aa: CASSHRDSATEKLFF
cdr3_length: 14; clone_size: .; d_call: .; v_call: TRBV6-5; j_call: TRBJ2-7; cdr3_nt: TGTGCCAGCAGTCCGGGACATAGAACCTACGAGCAGTACTTC; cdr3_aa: CASSPGHRTYEQYF
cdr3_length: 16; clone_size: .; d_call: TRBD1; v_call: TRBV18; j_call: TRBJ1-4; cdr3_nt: TGTGCCAGCTCACCGCTCCCGACAGGGACTAATGAAAAACTGTTTTTT; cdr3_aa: CASSPLPTGTNEKLFF
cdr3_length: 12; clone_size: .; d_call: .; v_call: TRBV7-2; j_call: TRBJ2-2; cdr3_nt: TGTGCCAGCAGCTCGTACACCGGGGAGCTGTTTTTT; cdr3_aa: CASSSYTGELFF
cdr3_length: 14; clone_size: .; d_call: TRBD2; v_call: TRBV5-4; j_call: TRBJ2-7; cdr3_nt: TGTGCCAGCAGCCCGGGACTAGCGGGAGACGAGCAGTACTTC; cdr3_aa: CASSPGLAGDEQYF
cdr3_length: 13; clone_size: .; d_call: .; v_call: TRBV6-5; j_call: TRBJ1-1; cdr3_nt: TGTGCCAGCAGTATGACAGTGAACACTGAAGCTTTCTTT; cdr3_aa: CASSMTVNTEAFF
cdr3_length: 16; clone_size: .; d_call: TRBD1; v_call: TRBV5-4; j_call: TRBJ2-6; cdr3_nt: TGTGCCAGCAGCAGCGGACAGGGCGGTGGGGCCAACGTCCTGACTTTC; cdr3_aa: CASSSGQGGGANVLTF
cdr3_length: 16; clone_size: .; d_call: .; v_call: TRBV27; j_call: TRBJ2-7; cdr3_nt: TGTGCCAGCAGTTTAGGCCCCCAGAGGAAAAGGCACGAGCAGTACTTC; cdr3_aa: CASSLGPQRKRHEQYF
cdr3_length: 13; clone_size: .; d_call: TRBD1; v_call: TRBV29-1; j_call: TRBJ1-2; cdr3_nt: TGCAGCGTTAAGGGGGCCACCCACTATGGCTACACCTTC; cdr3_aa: CSVKGATHYGYTF
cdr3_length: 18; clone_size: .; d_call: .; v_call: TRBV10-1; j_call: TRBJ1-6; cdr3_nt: TGCGCCAGCAGTGAGTCGCGCGGGGGGTGGCAGAGAATCTCACCCCTCCACTTT; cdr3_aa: CASSESRGGWQRISPLHF
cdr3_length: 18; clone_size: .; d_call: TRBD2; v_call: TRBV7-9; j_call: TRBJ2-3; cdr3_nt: TGTGCCAGCAGCTTAGCCCCCGGACTAGCGGCTAACACAGATACGCAGTATTTT; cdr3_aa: CASSLAPGLAANTDTQYF